This TCR beta chain derives from a study of T cells after yellow fever vaccination. This clonotype was counted many times. Antigen specificity is unknown. V was shortened by 0 bases and J by 4 bases, with 10 bases between the two germline ends. The germline V gene encodes CDR1 LGHNA and CDR2 YSLEER. The CDR3 sequence is 15 residues long. By 5'RACE template switching, TCR cDNA was produced, with a universal primer site and UMIs added in the process. A single record per CDR3 protein comes from TCRdb applying MiXCR to the 5' RACE reads. The table records around 300,000 distinct CDR3 sequences, 4% to 5.5% of them present only once. Study results and limitations: The booster saw the reappearance of most primary-vaccination clones (approximately 97% CD4, less than 90% CD8). The CD4 compartment and the CD8 compartment contained a small share of clonotypes in common. Abundant clonotypes (contaminants from the bulk population) could be present in FACS-sorted repertoires.

Specimen: PBMCs, collected 15 days after the yellow fever booster vaccination. The chain uses TRBV4-3 and TRBJ1-5; D unclear. This sequence was found in a man aged 18 to 30 who received the YFV17D yellow fever vaccine. The CDR3 reads CASSQDLRGNQPQHF. CDR3 DNA sequence: TGCGCCAGCAGCCAAGATTTACGGGGAAATCAGCCCCAGCATTTT.